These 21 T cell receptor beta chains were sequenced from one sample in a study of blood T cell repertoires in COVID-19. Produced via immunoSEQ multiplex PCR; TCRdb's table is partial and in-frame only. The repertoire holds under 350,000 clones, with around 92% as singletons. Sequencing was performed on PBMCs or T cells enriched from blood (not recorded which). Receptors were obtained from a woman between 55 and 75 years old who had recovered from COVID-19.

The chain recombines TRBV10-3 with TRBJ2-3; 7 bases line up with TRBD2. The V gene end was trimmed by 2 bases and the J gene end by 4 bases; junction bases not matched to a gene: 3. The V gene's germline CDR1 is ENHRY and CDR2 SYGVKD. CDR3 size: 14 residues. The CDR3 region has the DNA TGTGCCATCAGTGAGGGACTAGGGCCAGATACGCAGTATTTT. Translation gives CAISEGLGPDTQYF.

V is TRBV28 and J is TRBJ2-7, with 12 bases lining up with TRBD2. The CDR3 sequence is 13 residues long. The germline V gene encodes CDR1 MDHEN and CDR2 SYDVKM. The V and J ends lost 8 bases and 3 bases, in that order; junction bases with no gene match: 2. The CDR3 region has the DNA TGTGCCAGCGGGACTAGCGGGTTCTACGAGCAGTACTTC. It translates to CASGTSGFYEQYF.

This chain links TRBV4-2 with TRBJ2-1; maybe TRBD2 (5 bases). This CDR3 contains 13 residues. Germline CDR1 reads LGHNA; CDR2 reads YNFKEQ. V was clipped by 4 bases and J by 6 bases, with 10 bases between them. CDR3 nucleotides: TGTGCCAGCAGCCGCGGGTGGGGCAATGAGCAGTTCTTC. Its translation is CASSRGWGNEQFF.

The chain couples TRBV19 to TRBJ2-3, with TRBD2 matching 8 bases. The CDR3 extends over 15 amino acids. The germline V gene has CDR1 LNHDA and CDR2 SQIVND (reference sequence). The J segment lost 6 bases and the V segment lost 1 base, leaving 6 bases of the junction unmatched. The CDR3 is CASSIGSGVVDTQYF. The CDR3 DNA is TGTGCCAGTAGTATAGGTAGCGGGGTAGTGGATACGCAGTATTTT.

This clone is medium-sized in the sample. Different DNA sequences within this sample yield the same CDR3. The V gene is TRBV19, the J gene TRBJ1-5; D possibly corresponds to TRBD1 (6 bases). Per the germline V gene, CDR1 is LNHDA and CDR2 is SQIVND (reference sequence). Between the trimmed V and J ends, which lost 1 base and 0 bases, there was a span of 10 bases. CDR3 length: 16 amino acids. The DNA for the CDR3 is TGTGCCAGTAGTATAGTAAGGGGGTATAGCAATCAGCCCCAGCATTTT. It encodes CASSIVRGYSNQPQHF.

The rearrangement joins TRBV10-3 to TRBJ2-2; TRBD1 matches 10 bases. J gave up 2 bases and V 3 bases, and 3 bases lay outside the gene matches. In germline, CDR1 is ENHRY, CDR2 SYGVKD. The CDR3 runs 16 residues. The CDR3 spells CAISDRDRGNTGELFF. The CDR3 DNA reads TGTGCCATCAGTGACCGGGACAGGGGAAACACCGGGGAGCTGTTTTTT.

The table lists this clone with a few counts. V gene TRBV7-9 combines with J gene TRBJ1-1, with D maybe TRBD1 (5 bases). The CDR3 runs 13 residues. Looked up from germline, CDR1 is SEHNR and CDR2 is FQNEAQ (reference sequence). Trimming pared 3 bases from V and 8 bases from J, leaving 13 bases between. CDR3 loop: CASSFFGGPEAFF. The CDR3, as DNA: TGTGCCAGCAGCTTTTTCGGGGGACCCGAAGCTTTCTTT.

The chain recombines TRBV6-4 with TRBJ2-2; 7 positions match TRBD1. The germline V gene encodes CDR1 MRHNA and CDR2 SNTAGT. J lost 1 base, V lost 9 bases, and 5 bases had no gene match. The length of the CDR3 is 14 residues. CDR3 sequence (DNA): TGTGCCAGTTCGACAGGGTTGAACACCGGGGAGCTGTTTTTT. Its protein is CASSTGLNTGELFF.

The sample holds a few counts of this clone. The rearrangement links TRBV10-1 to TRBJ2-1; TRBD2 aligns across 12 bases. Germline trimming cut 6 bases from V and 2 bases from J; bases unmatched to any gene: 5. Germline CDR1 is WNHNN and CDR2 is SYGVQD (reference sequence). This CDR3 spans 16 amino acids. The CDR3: CASSPGLAGPYNEQFF. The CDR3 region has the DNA TGCGCCAGCAGCCCGGGACTAGCGGGCCCCTACAATGAGCAGTTCTTC.

CDR3 in DNA: TGTGCCTGGAGTCAATCTAGCTCCTACGAGCAGTACTTC. Residues: CAWSQSSSYEQYF. V usage is TRBV30 and J usage is TRBJ2-7; the D is unclear. The CDR3 runs to 13 residues. Germline CDR1 and CDR2: GTSNPN and SVGIG (reference sequence). Trimming pared 2 bases from V and 0 bases from J, leaving 8 bases between. The whole variable domain, filled in from reference TRBV30 and TRBJ2-7, reads SQTIHQWPATLVQPVGSPLSLECTVEGTSNPNLYWYRQAAGRGLQLLFYSVGIGQISSEVPQNLSASRPQDRQFILSSKKLLLSDSGFYLCAWSQSSSYEQYFGPGTRLTVT.

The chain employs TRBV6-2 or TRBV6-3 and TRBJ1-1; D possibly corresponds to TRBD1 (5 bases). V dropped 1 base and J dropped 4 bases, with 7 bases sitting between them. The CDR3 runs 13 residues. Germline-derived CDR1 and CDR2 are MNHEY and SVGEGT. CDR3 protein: CASSYFQGTEAFF. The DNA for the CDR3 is TGTGCCAGCAGTTACTTTCAGGGCACTGAAGCTTTCTTT.

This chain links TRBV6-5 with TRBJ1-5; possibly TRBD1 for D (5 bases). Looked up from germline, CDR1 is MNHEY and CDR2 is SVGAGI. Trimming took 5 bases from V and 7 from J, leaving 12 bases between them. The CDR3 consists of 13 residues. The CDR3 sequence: CASSLREGQPQHF. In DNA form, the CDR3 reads TGTGCCAGCAGTCTCAGGGAGGGCCAGCCCCAGCATTTT.

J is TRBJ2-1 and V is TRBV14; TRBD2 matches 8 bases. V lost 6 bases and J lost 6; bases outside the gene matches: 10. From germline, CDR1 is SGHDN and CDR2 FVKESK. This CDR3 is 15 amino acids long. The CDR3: CASRPGTRGGNEQFF. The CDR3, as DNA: TGTGCCAGCAGACCCGGGACTAGAGGCGGCAATGAGCAGTTCTTC.

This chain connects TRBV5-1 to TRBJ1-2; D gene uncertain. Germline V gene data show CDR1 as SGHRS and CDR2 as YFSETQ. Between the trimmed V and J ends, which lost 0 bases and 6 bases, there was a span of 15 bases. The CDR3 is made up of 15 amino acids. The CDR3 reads CASSLALPGNNGYTF. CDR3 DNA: TGCGCCAGCAGCTTGGCCCTTCCGGGAAACAATGGCTACACCTTC. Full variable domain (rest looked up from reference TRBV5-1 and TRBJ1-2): KAGVTQTPRYLIKTRGQQVTLSCSPISGHRSVSWYQQTPGQGLQFLFEYFSETQRNKGNFPGRFSGRQFSNSRSEMNVSTLELGDSALYLCASSLALPGNNGYTFGSGTRLTVV.

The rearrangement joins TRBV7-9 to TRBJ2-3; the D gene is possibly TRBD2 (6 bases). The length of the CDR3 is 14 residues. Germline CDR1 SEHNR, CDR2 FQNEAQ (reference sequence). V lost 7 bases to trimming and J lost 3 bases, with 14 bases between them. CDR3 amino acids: CASKPLGGTDTQYF. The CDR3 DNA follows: TGTGCCAGCAAACCCTTGGGGGGTACAGATACGCAGTATTTT.

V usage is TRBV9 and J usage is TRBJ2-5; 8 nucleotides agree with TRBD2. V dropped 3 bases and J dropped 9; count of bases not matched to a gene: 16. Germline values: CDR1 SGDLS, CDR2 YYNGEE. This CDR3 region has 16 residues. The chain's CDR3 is CASSARGAGAISPQYF. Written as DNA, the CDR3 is TGTGCCAGCAGCGCGAGGGGAGCGGGGGCCATCAGTCCCCAGTACTTC.

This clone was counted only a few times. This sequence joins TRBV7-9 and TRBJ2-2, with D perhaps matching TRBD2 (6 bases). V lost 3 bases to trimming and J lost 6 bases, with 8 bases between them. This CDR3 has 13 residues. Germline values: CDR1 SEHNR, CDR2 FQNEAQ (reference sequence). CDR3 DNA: TGTGCCAGCAGCTTCTCTAGCGCCGGGGAGCTGTTTTTT. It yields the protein CASSFSSAGELFF.

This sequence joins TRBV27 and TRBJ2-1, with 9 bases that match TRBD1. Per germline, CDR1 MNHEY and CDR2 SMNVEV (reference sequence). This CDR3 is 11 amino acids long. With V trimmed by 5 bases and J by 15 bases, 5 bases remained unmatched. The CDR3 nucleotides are TGTGCCAGCAGTACCGACAGGGGGTGGTTCTTC. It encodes CASSTDRGWFF.

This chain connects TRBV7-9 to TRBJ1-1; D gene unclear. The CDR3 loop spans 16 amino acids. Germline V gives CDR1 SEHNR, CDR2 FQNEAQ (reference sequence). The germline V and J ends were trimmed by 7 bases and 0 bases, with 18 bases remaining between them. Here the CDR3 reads CASTRTGVLMNTEAFF. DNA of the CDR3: TGTGCCAGCACCCGAACCGGGGTCCTAATGAACACTGAAGCTTTCTTT.

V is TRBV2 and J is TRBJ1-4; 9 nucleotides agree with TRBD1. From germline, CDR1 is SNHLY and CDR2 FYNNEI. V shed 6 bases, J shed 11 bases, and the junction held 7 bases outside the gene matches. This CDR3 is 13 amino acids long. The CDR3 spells CASRSGTGTKLFF. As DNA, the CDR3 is TGTGCCAGCAGATCCGGGACAGGGACCAAACTGTTTTTT.

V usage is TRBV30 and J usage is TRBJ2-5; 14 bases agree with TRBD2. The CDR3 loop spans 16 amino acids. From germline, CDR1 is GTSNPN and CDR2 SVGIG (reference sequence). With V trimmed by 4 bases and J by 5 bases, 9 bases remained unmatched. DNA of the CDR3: TGTGCCTGGAAACCGACTAGCGGGGGGGCTCGGGAGACCCAGTACTTC. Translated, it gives CAWKPTSGGARETQYF.